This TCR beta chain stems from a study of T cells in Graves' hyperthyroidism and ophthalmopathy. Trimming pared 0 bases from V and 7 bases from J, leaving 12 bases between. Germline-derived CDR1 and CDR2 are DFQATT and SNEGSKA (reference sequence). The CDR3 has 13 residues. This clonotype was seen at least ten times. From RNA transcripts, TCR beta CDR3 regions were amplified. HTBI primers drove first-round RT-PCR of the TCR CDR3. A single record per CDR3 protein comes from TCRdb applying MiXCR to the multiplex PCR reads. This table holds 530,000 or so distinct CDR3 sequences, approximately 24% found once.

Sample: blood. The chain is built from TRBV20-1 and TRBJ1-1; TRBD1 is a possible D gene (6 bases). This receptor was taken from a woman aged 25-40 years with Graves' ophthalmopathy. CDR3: CSAREEGGDEAFF. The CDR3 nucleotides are TGCAGTGCTAGAGAGGAGGGGGGCGATGAAGCTTTCTTT.